One and the same sample provided the 21 T cell receptor beta chains below, sequenced in a study of OX40 agonist ivuxolimab in advanced cancers. TCRdb's copy holds only in-frame clones and misses some; the assay was immunoSEQ multiplex PCR. The sample has some 50,000 clones, about 88% seen once; the top ten hold 0.5% to 0.65%. Sequenced here: CD4+ or CD8+ T cells sorted from blood, sampled in a trial of the OX40 agonist ivuxolimab. All receptors come from an adult with an advanced solid tumor such as melanoma, head and neck, liver or kidney cancer.

This chain uses TRBV19 with TRBJ1-5, with D possibly TRBD1 on 6 matching bases. CDR1 is LNHDA, CDR2 SQIVND, per germline (reference sequence). V was shortened by 0 bases and J by 9 bases, with 15 bases between the two germline ends. The CDR3 consists of 15 residues. The DNA of the CDR3 is TGTGCCAGTAGTATAGAGGGGGCTCTAGGGGGGCCCCAGCATTTT. Translated, it gives CASSIEGALGGPQHF.

The chain is built from TRBV5-1 and TRBJ2-7, with 11 bases that match TRBD2. Germline trimming cut 1 base from V and 3 bases from J; bases unmatched to any gene: 3. The CDR3 length is 15 residues. The V gene's germline CDR1 is SGHRS and CDR2 YFSETQ. CDR3 sequence (DNA): TGCGCCAGCAGCTTGTTAGCGGGAGGGCTCTACGAGCAGTACTTC. Amino acids: CASSLLAGGLYEQYF.

The chain carries TRBV28 and TRBJ1-1, with D unresolved. There are 13 residues in the CDR3. Trimming stripped 4 bases from V and 0 bases from J, with 6 bases between. Germline loops: CDR1 MDHEN, CDR2 SYDVKM. CDR3 protein: CASSSPMNTEAFF. CDR3 in DNA: TGTGCCAGCAGTTCCCCTATGAACACTGAAGCTTTCTTT.

This rearrangement joins TRBV19 to TRBJ2-5; the match to TRBD1 covers 9 bases. Germline V gene sequence: CDR1 LNHDA, CDR2 SQIVND (reference sequence). CDR3 size: 16 residues. V gave up 0 bases and J gave up 2 bases; unmatched junction bases: 4. The CDR3 loop reads CASSIEDRGRQETQYF. CDR3 in DNA: TGTGCCAGTAGTATAGAAGACAGGGGGAGGCAAGAGACCCAGTACTTC.

The CDR3 is CASSALSVNTEAFF. Written as DNA, the CDR3 is TGTGCCAGCAGCGCCCTAAGCGTTAACACTGAAGCTTTCTTT. This sequence joins TRBV9 and TRBJ1-1, with D unresolved. The V and J ends lost 3 bases and 2 bases respectively, with 11 bases between them. Germline CDR1 and CDR2: SGDLS and YYNGEE. This CDR3 region has 14 residues.

This chain joins TRBV2 and TRBJ2-5; no clear D gene. CDR1 and CDR2 (germline): SNHLY, FYNNEI. The V gene lost 4 bases and the J gene lost 5 bases, with 14 bases spanning the gap. CDR3 size: 14 residues. CDR3 DNA sequence: TGTGCCAGCAGTGGGGGAAGGCGCGAGGAGACCCAGTACTTC. It codes for CASSGGRREETQYF.

The gene calls are TRBV5-4 and TRBJ2-2; D uncertain. The V gene lost 1 base and the J gene lost 5 bases, with 9 bases spanning the gap. In germline, CDR1 is SGHNT, CDR2 YYREEE (reference sequence). The CDR3 is 14 amino acids. The CDR3 DNA reads TGTGCCAGCAGCTTGACGACGGGTACCGGGGAGCTGTTTTTT. Translated, it gives CASSLTTGTGELFF.

The chain joins TRBV29-1 to TRBJ2-1; D call uncertain. CDR3 length: 12 amino acids. CDR1 is SQVTM and CDR2 is ANQGSEA in the germline V gene. The V end lost 3 bases, the J end lost 6 bases, and 9 bases lay between the germline ends. CDR3 residues: CSVDTIGNEQFF. For the CDR3, the DNA is TGCAGCGTTGACACCATAGGCAATGAGCAGTTCTTC.

The genes are TRBV5-1 and TRBJ2-7; 9 nucleotides align to TRBD2. V dropped 0 bases and J dropped 2; count of bases not matched to a gene: 3. Germline CDR1 reads SGHRS; CDR2 reads YFSETQ. This CDR3 region has 15 residues. As DNA, the CDR3 is TGCGCCAGCAGCTTGGATGGCGGGAGGGCCTACGAGCAGTACTTC. Residues: CASSLDGGRAYEQYF.

This chain connects TRBV6-5 to TRBJ2-2; D is uncertain. The CDR3 length is 13 residues. The V gene lost 3 bases and the J gene lost 0 bases, with 2 bases spanning the gap. Germline CDR1 MNHEY, CDR2 SVGAGI. CDR3: CASSYTNTGELFF. The CDR3 DNA is TGTGCCAGCAGTTATACGAACACCGGGGAGCTGTTTTTT.

The chain links TRBV7-2 to TRBJ2-3, with D possibly matching TRBD2 (6 bases). This CDR3 contains 21 residues. CDR1 is SGHTA, CDR2 FQGNSA, per germline. Trimming took 0 bases from V and 2 from J, leaving 27 bases between them. CDR3 sequence reads: CASSLAADGRLPSSVTDTQYF. For the CDR3, the DNA is TGTGCCAGCAGCTTAGCGGCAGACGGGAGACTTCCCTCTTCTGTCACAGATACGCAGTATTTT. Combining the CDR3 with reference TRBV7-2 and TRBJ2-3 gives the whole variable domain GAGVSQSPSNKVTEKGKDVELRCDPISGHTALYWYRQSLGQGLEFLIYFQGNSAPDKSGLPSDRFSAERTGGSVSTLTIQRTQQEDSAVYLCASSLAADGRLPSSVTDTQYFGPGTRLTVL.

In nucleotides, the CDR3 is TGTGCCAGTAGTATAGAGGGGGGCGATCAGCCCCAGCATTTT. This codes for CASSIEGGDQPQHF. The genes are TRBV19 and TRBJ1-5; possible D gene TRBD1, 6 bases. V was cut by 0 bases and J by 5 bases, with 8 bases left in between. CDR3 length: 14 residues. Germline loops: CDR1 LNHDA, CDR2 SQIVND (reference sequence).

The chain is built from TRBV5-1 and TRBJ2-3, with D perhaps matching TRBD2 (5 bases). Deletions cut 5 bases from V and 8 bases from J, with 18 bases between. Germline CDR1 SGHRS, CDR2 YFSETQ. This CDR3 contains 14 residues. CDR3 residues: CASSPRPGVGTQYF. CDR3 DNA: TGCGCCAGCAGTCCTAGACCCGGGGTTGGTACGCAGTATTTT.

The chain employs TRBV7-2 and TRBJ2-7; 15 positions agree with TRBD2. The CDR3 runs 19 residues. V lost 5 bases, J lost 1 base, and 12 bases stayed unmatched. Germline lookup yields CDR1 SGHTA and CDR2 FQGNSA. This CDR3 is CASSPGRRTSGRGSYEQYF. The DNA of the CDR3 is TGTGCCAGCAGCCCTGGACGGCGGACTAGCGGGAGGGGGTCCTACGAGCAGTACTTC.

A few counts support this clone. V usage is TRBV5-1 and J usage is TRBJ1-1; a possible D gene is TRBD1 (6 bases). The germline V gene has CDR1 SGHRS and CDR2 YFSETQ. The length of the CDR3 is 13 residues. V lost 3 bases to trimming and J lost 5 bases, with 11 bases between them. The CDR3: CASSWEGGTEAFF. DNA of the CDR3: TGCGCCAGCAGCTGGGAAGGGGGGACTGAAGCTTTCTTT.

The V call is TRBV15, the J call TRBJ1-4; D call uncertain. Trimming pared 0 bases from V and 4 bases from J, leaving 15 bases between. The V gene's germline CDR1 is LNHNV and CDR2 YYDKDF (reference sequence). The CDR3 loop spans 17 amino acids. CDR3 coding DNA: TGTGCCACCAGCAGAGATCGCCCCCCAGGTGGTAATGAAAAACTGTTTTTT. It is translated as CATSRDRPPGGNEKLFF.

The chain is built from TRBV5-1 and TRBJ2-1; 16 bases map to TRBD2. The junction had 2 bases not matched to a gene; V was cut back by 0 bases and J by 2 bases. The CDR3 spans 18 residues. Germline CDR1 and CDR2: SGHRS and YFSETQ. The CDR3 DNA reads TGCGCCAGCAGCTTGGAAGGGACTAGCGGGAGGGCCTACAATGAGCAGTTCTTC. The encoded protein is CASSLEGTSGRAYNEQFF.

The chain joins TRBV28 to TRBJ2-7; D is undetermined. The V gene's germline CDR1 is MDHEN and CDR2 SYDVKM. Trimming pared 6 bases from V and 2 bases from J, leaving 8 bases between. The CDR3 covers 12 residues. CDR3: CASSLLTYEQYF. The CDR3 DNA reads TGTGCCAGCAGCCTACTGACCTACGAGCAGTACTTC.

The J gene is TRBJ2-5, the V gene TRBV5-5, with 7 positions matching TRBD2. In germline, CDR1 is SGHKS, CDR2 YYEKEE (reference sequence). This CDR3 region has 16 residues. The V segment lost 0 bases and the J segment 0 bases; nucleotides outside the gene matches: 5. CDR3 sequence: CASSLAASGDQETQYF. DNA for the CDR3: TGTGCCAGCAGCTTGGCGGCTAGCGGAGACCAAGAGACCCAGTACTTC. The complete variable domain, with remaining parts taken from reference TRBV5-5 and TRBJ2-5, reads DAGVTQSPTHLIKTRGQQVTLRCSPISGHKSVSWYQQVLGQGPQFIFQYYEKEERGRGNFPDRFSARQFPNYSSELNVNALLLGDSALYLCASSLAASGDQETQYFGPGTRLLVL.

J is TRBJ2-1 and V is TRBV11-3; D uncertain. This CDR3 is built from 13 residues. Trimming cost V 2 bases and J 3 bases, with 5 bases left between them. Germline CDR1 reads SGHNT; CDR2 reads YENEEA. The CDR3 region has the DNA TGTGCCAGCAGCTTACTAGGCTACAATGAGCAGTTCTTC. Encoded protein: CASSLLGYNEQFF. The full variable domain, rest sourced from reference TRBV11-3 and TRBJ2-1, is EAGVVQSPRYKIIEKKQPVAFWCNPISGHNTLYWYLQNLGQGPELLIRYENEEAVDDSQLPKDRFSAERLKGVDSTLKIQPAELGDSAVYLCASSLLGYNEQFFGPGTRLTVL.

In its sample, this clone was seen once. This sequence joins TRBV9 and TRBJ2-7, with TRBD1 matching 9 bases. CDR3 length: 16 amino acids. The V gene end was trimmed by 2 bases and the J gene end by 2 bases; junction bases not matched to a gene: 8. Germline V gives CDR1 SGDLS, CDR2 YYNGEE. The DNA for the CDR3 is TGTGCCAGCAGCGTGACCCCCGGGACAGGGACCTACGAGCAGTACTTC. Its translation is CASSVTPGTGTYEQYF.